This entry is about one T cell receptor (delta chain). The TCRdb protein comes from a much larger clone and disagrees with this DNA's translation at residue 12, likely due to a read error; the protein given here is derived from the DNA. This entry is derived from a study of gamma-delta T cells after stem cell transplantation. TCRdb used CATT to re-call clones from the RT-PCR reads. The sample holds approximately 2,100 delta-chain clones, 1.5% to 2% seen once. Germline values: CDR1 GEAIGNYY, CDR2 EKD. The V gene lost 3 bases and the J gene lost 1 base, with 23 bases spanning the gap. The CDR3 is 18 residues long.

What was sequenced was gamma-delta T cells. This chain joins TRDV2 and TRDJ1, with D perhaps matching TRDD3 (5 bases). The TCR sequence derives from a human donor. It is not recorded whose cells these are; they may come from a transplant donor. CDR3 sequence: CACDGVVLGGLVTDKLIF. The CDR3 region has the DNA TGTGCCTGTGACGGTGTTGTACTCGGGGGTTTGGTCACCGATAAACTCATCTTT.